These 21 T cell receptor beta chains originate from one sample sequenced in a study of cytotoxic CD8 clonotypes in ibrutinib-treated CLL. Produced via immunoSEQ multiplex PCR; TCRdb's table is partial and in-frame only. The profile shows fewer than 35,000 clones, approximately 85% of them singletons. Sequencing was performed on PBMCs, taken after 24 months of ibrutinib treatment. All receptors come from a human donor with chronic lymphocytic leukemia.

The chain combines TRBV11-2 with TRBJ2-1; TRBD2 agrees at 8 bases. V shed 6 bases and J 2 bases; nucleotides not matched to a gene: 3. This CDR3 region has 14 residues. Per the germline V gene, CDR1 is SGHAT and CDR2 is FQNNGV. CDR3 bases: TGTGCCAGCAGATTTAGCGGGACCTACAATGAGCAGTTCTTC. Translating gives CASRFSGTYNEQFF.

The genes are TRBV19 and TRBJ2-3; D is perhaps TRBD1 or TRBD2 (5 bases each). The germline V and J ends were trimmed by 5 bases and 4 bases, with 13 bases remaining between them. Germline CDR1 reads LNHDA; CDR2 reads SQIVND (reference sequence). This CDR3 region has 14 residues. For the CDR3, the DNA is TGTGCCAGTAGTGTGGGACGTCCGGCAGATACGCAGTATTTT. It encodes CASSVGRPADTQYF.

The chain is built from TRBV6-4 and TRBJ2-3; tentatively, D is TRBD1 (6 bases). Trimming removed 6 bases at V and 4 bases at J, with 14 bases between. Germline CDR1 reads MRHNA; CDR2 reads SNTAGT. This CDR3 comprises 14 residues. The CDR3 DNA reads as TGTGCCAGCAGCCACAGGGTAGGCGCAGATACGCAGTATTTT. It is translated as CASSHRVGADTQYF.

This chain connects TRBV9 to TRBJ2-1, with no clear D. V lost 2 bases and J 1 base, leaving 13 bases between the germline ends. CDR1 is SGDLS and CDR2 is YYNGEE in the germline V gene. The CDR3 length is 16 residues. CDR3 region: CASSVGPQESYNEQFF. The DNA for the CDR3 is TGTGCCAGCAGCGTTGGGCCCCAGGAGTCCTACAATGAGCAGTTCTTC.

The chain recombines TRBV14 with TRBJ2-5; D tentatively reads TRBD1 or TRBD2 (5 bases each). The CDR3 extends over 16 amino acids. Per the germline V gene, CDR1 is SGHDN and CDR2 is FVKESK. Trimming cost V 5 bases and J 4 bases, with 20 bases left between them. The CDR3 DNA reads TGTGCCAGCAGCAGGGGTGGGTCGGGGCCGGTAGAGACCCAGTACTTC. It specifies CASSRGGSGPVETQYF.

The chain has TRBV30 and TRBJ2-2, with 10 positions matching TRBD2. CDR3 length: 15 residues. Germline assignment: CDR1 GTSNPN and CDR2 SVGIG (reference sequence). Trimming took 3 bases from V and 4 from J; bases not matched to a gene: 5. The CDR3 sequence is CAWRRASGGTGELFF. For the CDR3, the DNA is TGTGCCTGGAGAAGGGCTAGCGGGGGCACCGGGGAGCTGTTTTTT.

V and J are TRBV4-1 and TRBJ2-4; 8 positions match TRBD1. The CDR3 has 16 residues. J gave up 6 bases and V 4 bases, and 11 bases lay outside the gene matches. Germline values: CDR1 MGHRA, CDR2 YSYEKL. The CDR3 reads CASSPGRSGTGNIQYF. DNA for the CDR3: TGCGCCAGCAGCCCAGGCCGATCCGGGACAGGAAACATTCAGTACTTC.

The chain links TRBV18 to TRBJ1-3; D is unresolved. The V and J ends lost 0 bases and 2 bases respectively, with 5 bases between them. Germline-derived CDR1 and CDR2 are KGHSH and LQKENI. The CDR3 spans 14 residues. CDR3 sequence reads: CASSPPRTGNTIYF. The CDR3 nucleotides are TGTGCCAGCTCACCACCGCGGACTGGAAACACCATATATTTT.

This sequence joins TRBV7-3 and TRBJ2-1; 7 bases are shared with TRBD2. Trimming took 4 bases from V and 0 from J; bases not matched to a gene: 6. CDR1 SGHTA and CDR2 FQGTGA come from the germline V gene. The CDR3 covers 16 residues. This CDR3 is CASSSDGGSSYNEQFF. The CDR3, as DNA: TGTGCCAGCAGCTCCGACGGGGGGAGCTCCTACAATGAGCAGTTCTTC.

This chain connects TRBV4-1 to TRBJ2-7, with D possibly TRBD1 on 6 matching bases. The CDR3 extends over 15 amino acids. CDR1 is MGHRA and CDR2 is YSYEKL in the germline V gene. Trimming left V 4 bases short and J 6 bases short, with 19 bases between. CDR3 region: CASSLKGQGTSEQYF. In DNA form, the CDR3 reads TGCGCCAGCAGCCTAAAGGGACAAGGGACCTCCGAGCAGTACTTC.

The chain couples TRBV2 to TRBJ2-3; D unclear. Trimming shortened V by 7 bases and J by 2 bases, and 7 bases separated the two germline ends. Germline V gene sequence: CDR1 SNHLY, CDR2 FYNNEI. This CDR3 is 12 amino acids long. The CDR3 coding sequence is TGTGCCAGCAAGCCGTTCACAGATACGCAGTATTTT. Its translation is CASKPFTDTQYF.

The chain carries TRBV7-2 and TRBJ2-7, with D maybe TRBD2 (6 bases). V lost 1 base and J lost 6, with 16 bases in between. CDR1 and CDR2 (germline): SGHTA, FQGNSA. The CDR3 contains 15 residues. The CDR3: CASSLGGGDGFEQYF. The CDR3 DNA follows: TGTGCCAGCAGCTTAGGGGGCGGGGATGGGTTCGAGCAGTACTTC.

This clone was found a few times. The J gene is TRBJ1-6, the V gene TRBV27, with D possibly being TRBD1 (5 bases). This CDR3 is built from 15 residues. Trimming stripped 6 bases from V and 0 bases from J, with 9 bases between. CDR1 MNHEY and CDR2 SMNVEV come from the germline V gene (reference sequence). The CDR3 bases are TGTGCCAGCAGCTCCAGGGTCTCCTATAATTCACCCCTCCACTTT. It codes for CASSSRVSYNSPLHF.

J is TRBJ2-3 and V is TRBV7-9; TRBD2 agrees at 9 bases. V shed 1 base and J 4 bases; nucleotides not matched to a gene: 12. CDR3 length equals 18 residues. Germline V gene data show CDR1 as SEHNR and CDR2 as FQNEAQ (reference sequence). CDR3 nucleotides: TGTGCCAGCAGCTTAGGGTCGGTGGGCGGGGGGGCCGCAGATACGCAGTATTTT. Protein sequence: CASSLGSVGGGAADTQYF.

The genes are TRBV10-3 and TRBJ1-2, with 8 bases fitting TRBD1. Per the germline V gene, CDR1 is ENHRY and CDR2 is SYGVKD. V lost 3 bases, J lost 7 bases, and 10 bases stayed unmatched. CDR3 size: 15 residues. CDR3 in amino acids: CAISDLGQGAFGYTF. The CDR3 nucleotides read TGTGCCATCAGTGACCTGGGGCAGGGGGCCTTTGGCTACACCTTC.

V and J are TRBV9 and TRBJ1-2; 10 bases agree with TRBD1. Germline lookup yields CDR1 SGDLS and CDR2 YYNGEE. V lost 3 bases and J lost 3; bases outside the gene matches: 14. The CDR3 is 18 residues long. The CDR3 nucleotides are TGTGCCAGCAGCGCGGAGGGACAGGGGAAGGGTATAGACTATGGCTACACCTTC. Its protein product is CASSAEGQGKGIDYGYTF.

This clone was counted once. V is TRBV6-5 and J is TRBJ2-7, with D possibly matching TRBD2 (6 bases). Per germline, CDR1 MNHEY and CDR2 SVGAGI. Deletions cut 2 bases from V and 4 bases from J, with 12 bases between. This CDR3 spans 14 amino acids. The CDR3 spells CASSYRGSEYEQYF. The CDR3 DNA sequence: TGTGCCAGCAGTTACCGGGGGTCAGAATACGAGCAGTACTTC.

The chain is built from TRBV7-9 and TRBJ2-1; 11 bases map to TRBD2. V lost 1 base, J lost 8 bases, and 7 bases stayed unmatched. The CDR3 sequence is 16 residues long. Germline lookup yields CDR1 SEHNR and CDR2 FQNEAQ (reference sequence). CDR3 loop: CASSLVGSGGADEQFF. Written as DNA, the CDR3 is TGTGCCAGCAGCTTAGTAGGTAGCGGGGGGGCCGATGAGCAGTTCTTC.

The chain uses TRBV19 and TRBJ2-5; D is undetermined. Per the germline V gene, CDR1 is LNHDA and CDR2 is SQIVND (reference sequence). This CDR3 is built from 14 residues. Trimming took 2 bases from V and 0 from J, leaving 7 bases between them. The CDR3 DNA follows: TGTGCCAGTAGTATATACGGTAACCAAGAGACCCAGTACTTC. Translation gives CASSIYGNQETQYF.

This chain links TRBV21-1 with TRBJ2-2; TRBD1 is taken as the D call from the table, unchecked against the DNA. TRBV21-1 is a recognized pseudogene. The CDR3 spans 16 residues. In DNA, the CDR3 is TGTGCCAGCAGCAAAGCAGGGGGAGAGATCACCGGGGAGCTGTTTTTT. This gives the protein CASSKAGGEITGELFF.

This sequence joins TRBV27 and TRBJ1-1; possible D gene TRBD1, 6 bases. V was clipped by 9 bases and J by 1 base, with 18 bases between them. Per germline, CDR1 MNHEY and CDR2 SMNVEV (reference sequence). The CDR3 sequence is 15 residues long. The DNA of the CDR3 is TGTGCCAGTAATATTCTCGGGACACCGAACACTGAAGCTTTCTTT. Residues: CASNILGTPNTEAFF.